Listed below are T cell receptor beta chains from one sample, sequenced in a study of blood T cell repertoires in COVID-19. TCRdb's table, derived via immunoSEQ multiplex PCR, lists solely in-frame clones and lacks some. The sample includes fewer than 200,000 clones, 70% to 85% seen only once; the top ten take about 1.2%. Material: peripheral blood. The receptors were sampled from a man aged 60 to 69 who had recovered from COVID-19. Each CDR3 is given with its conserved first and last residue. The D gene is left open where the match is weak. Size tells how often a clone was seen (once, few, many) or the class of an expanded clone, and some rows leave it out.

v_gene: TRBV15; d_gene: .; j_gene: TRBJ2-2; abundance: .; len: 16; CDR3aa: CATSARGGLRTRELFF; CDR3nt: TGTGCCACCAGCGCTAGGGGGGGATTGAGGACCCGGGAGCTGTTTTTT
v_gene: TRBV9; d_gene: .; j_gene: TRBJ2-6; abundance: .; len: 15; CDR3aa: CASSVTRTGANVLTF; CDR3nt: TGTGCCAGCAGCGTGACTAGAACTGGGGCCAACGTCCTGACTTTC
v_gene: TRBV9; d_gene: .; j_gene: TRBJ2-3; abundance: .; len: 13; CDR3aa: CASSPPNTDTQYF; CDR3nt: TGTGCCAGCAGCCCCCCAAACACAGATACGCAGTATTTT
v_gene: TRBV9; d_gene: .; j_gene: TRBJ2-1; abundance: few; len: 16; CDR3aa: CASSVGAGSRDNEQFF; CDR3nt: TGTGCCAGCAGCGTAGGGGCGGGGAGCCGGGACAATGAGCAGTTCTTC
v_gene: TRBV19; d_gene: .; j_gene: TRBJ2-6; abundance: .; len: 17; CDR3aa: CLLRDCEVLSGANVLTF; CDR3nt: TGTCTCCTCCGTGATTGTGAGGTGCTATCTGGGGCCAACGTCCTGACTTTC
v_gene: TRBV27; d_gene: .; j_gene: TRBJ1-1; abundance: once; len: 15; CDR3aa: CASSLYTDMNTEAFF; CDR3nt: TGTGCCAGCAGTTTATATACAGACATGAACACTGAAGCTTTCTTT
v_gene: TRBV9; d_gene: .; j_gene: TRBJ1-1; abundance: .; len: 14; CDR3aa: CASSVDGRDTEAFF; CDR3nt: TGTGCCAGCAGCGTAGATGGGCGGGACACTGAAGCTTTCTTT
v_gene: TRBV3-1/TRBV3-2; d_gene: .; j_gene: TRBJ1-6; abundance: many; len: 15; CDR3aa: CASSRGRVYNSPLHF; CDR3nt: TGTGCCAGCAGTCGTGGGAGGGTCTATAATTCACCCCTCCACTTT
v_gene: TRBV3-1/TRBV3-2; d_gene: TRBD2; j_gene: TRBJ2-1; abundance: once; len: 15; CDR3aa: CASSPGLAGGNEQFF; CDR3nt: TGTGCCAGCAGCCCAGGACTAGCGGGGGGGAATGAGCAGTTCTTC
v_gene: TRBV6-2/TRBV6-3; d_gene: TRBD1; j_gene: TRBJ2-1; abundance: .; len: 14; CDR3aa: CASSTRRRGYEQFF; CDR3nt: TGTGCCAGCAGTACCCGCCGCAGGGGGTATGAGCAGTTCTTC
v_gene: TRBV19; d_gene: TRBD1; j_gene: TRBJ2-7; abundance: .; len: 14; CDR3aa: CASSAPDRVGEQYF; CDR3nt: TGTGCCAGTAGTGCCCCGGACAGGGTCGGGGAGCAGTACTTC
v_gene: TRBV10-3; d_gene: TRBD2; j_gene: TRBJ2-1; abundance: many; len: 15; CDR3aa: CAISVSLGTRDEQFF; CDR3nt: TGTGCCATCAGTGTCTCGTTGGGGACTAGGGATGAGCAGTTCTTC
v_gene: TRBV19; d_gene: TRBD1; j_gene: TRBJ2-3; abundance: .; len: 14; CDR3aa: CATEQGIGTDTQYF; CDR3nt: TGTGCCACCGAACAGGGGATTGGCACAGATACGCAGTATTTT
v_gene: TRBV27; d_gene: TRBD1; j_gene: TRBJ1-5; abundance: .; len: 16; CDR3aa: CASSLSRGYSNQPQHF; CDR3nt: TGTGCCAGCAGTTTGTCCAGGGGGTATAGCAATCAGCCCCAGCATTTT
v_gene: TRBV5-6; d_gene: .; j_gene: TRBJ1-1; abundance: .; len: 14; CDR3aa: CASSLGGGALPAFF; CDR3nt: TGTGCCAGCAGCTTGGGTGGGGGCGCTCTTCCAGCTTTCTTT
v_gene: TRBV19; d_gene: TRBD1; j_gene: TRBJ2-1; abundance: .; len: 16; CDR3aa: CASSPFGTGGENEQFF; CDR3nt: TGTGCCAGTAGCCCCTTCGGTACAGGGGGCGAAAATGAGCAGTTCTTC
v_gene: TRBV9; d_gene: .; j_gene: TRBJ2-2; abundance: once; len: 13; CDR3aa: CASSVADTGELFF; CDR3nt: TGTGCCAGCAGCGTAGCGGACACCGGGGAGCTGTTTTTT
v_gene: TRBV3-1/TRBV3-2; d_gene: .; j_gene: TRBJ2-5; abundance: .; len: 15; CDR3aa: CASSLHAGDQGTQYF; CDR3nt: TGTGCCAGCAGCCTCCACGCAGGGGACCAAGGGACCCAGTACTTC
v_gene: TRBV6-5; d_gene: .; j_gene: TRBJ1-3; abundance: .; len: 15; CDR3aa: CASTPSGYSGNTIYF; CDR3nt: TGTGCCAGCACCCCTTCGGGGTACTCTGGAAACACCATATATTTT
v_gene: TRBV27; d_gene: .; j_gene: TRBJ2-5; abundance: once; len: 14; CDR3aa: CASSAGLNQETQYF; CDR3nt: TGTGCCAGCAGTGCGGGACTCAACCAAGAGACCCAGTACTTC
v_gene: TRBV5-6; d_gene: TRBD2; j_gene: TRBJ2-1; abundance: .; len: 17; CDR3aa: CASSSGLAGVFVNEQFF; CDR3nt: TGTGCCAGCAGCTCTGGACTAGCGGGGGTCTTTGTCAATGAGCAGTTCTTC
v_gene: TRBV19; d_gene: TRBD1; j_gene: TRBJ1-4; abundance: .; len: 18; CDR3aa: CASTPLVAGGATNEKLFF; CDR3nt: TGTGCCAGTACCCCCCTGGTGGCAGGGGGCGCGACTAATGAAAAACTGTTTTTT
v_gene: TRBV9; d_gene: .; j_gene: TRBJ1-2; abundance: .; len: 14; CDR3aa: CASSVGGQGHGYTF; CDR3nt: TGTGCCAGCAGCGTAGGTGGGCAGGGTCATGGCTACACCTTC
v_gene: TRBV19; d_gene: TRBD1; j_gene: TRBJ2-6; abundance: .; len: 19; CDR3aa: CASSPRVFTDRAGANVLTF; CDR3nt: TGTGCCAGTAGTCCCCGGGTATTTACCGACAGGGCCGGGGCCAACGTCCTGACTTTC
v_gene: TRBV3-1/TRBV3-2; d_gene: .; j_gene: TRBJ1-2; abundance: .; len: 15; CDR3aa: CASSQDGRNFYGYTF; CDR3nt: TGTGCCAGCAGCCAAGATGGGAGGAACTTCTATGGCTACACCTTC
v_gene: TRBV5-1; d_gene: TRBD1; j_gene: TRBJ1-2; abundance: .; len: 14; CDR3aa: CASSVGQGSYGYTF; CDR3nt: TGCGCCAGCAGCGTGGGACAGGGGAGCTATGGCTACACCTTC
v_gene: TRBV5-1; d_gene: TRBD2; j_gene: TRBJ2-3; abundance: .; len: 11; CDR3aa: CASRGGDTQYF; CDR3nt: TGCGCCAGCAGGGGGGGGGATACGCAGTATTTT
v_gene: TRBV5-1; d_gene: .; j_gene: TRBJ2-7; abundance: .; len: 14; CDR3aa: CASSLADSNYEQYF; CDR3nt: TGCGCCAGCAGCTTGGCGGACAGTAACTACGAGCAGTACTTC
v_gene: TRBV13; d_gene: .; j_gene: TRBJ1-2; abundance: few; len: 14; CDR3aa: CASSLRQTNYGYTF; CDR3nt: TGTGCCAGCAGCTTACGACAGACTAACTATGGCTACACCTTC
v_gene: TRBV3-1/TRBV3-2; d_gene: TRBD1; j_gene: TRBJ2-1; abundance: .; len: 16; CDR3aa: CASSPLLGQGIIEQFF; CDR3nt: TGTGCCAGCAGCCCGTTACTAGGACAGGGGATAATTGAGCAGTTCTTC
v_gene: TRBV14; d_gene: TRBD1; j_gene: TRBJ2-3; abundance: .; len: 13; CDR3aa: CASSQGQGWTQYF; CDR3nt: TGTGCCAGCAGCCAAGGACAGGGGTGGACGCAGTATTTT
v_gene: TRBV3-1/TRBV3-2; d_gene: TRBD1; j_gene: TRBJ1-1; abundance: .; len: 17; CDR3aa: CASSQRPGQTMNTEAFF; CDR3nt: TGTGCCAGCAGTCAGCGGCCGGGACAGACCATGAACACTGAAGCTTTCTTT
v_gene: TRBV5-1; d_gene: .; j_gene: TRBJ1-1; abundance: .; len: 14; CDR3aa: CASSFSVVNTEAFF; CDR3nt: TGCGCCAGCAGCTTCTCGGTGGTGAACACTGAAGCTTTCTTT
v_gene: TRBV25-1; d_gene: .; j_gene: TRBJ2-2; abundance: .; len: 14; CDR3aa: CASSEWQGAGELFF; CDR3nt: TGTGCCAGCAGTGAATGGCAAGGAGCCGGGGAGCTGTTTTTT
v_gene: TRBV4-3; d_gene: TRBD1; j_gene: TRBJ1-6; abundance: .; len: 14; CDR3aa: CASSHGTANSPLHF; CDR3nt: TGCGCCAGCAGCCATGGGACAGCCAATTCACCCCTCCACTTT
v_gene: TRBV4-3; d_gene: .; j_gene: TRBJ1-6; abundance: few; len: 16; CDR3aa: CASSQTPGGPGSPLHF; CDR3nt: TGCGCCAGCAGCCAAACACCGGGCGGGCCTGGTTCACCCCTCCACTTT
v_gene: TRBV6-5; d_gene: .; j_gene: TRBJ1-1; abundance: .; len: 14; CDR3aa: CASSYLTGFTEAFF; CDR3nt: TGTGCCAGCAGTTACTTAACAGGTTTCACTGAAGCTTTCTTT
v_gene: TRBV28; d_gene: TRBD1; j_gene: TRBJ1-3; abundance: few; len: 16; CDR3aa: CASSPGQGIAGNTIYF; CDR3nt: TGTGCCAGCAGTCCCGGACAGGGTATCGCTGGAAACACCATATATTTT
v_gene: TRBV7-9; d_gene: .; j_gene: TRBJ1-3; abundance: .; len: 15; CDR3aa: CASSLASGAGNTIYF; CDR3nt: TGTGCCAGCAGCTTAGCCAGCGGTGCTGGAAACACCATATATTTT
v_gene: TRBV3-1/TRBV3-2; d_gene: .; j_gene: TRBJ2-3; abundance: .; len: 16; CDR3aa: CASSQNGRRGRHTQYF; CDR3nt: TGTGCCAGCAGCCAAAACGGACGGCGCGGGCGACATACGCAGTATTTT
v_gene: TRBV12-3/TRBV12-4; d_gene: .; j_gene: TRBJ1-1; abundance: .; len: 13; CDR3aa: CASSLQGGTEAFF; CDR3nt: TGTGCCAGCAGTCTACAGGGTGGCACTGAAGCTTTCTTT
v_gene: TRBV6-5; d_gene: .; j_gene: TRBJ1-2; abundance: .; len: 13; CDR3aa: CASRGEGLSGYTF; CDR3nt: TGTGCCAGCAGGGGAGAGGGATTGAGTGGCTACACCTTC
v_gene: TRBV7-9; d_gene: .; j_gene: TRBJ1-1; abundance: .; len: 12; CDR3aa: CASRGIGTEAFF; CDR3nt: TGTGCCAGCCGCGGGATTGGCACTGAAGCTTTCTTT
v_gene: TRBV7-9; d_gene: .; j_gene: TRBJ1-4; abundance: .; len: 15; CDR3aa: CASSSYRNTNEKLFF; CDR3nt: TGTGCCAGCAGCTCCTACAGGAACACTAATGAAAAACTGTTTTTT
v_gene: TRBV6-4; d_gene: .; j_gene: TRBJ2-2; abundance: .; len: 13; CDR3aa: CASSARLTGELFF; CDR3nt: TGTGCCAGCAGTGCCAGGCTCACCGGGGAGCTGTTTTTT
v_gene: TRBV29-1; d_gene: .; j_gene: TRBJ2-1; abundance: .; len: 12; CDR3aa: CSVEWSNNEQFF; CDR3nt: TGCAGCGTTGAATGGTCTAACAATGAGCAGTTCTTC
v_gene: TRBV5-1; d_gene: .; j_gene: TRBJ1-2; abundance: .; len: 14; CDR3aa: CASSLEDRSYGYTF; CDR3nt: TGCGCCAGCAGCTTGGAGGACAGAAGCTATGGCTACACCTTC
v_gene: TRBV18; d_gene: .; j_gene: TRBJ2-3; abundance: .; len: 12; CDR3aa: CASSPPVDTQYF; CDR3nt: TGTGCCAGCTCACCGCCGGTAGATACGCAGTATTTT
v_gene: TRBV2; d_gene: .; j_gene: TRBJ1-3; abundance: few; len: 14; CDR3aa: CASTIRGFGNTIYF; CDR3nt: TGTGCCAGCACCATCCGGGGATTTGGAAACACCATATATTTT
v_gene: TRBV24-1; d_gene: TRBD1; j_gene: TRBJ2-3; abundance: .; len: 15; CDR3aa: CATSVNRGVSDTQYF; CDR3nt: TGTGCCACCAGTGTCAACAGGGGGGTCTCAGATACGCAGTATTTT
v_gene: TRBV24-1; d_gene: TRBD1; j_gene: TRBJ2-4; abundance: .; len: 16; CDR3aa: CATSDSGTAHKNIQYF; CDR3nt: TGTGCCACCAGTGATTCAGGGACAGCGCATAAAAACATTCAGTACTTC
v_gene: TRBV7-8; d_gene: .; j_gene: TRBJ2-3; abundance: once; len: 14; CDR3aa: CASSLALSTDTQYF; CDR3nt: TGTGCCAGCAGCTTAGCACTTAGCACAGATACGCAGTATTTT
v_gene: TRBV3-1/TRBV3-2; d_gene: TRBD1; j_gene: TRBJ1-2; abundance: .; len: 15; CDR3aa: CASSQGDRGAWGYTF; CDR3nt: TGTGCCAGCAGCCAAGGGGACAGGGGCGCTTGGGGCTACACCTTC
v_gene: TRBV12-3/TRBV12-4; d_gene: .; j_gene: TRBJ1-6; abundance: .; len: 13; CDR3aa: CASSFTANSPLHF; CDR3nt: TGTGCCAGCAGTTTCACAGCTAATTCACCCCTCCACTTT
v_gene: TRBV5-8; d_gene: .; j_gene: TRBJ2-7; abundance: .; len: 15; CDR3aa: CASSFRQGGRGEQYF; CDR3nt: TGTGCCAGCAGCTTCCGACAGGGAGGAAGAGGTGAGCAGTACTTC
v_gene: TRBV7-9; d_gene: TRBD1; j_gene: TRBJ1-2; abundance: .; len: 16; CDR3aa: CASSLRGTGDRDGYTF; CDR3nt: TGTGCCAGCAGCTTACGGGGTACAGGGGACAGGGATGGCTACACCTTC